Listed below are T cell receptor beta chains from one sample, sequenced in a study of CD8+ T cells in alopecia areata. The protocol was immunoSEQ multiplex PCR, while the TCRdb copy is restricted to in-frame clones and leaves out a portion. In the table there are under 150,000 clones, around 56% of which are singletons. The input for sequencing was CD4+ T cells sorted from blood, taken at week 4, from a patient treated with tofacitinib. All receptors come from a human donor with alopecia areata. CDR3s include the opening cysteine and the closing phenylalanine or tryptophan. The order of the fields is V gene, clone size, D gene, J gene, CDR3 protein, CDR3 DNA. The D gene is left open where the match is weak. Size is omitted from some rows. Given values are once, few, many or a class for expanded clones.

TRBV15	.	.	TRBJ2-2	CATSLTNTGELFF	TGTGCCACCAGCTTAACGAACACCGGGGAGCTGTTTTTT
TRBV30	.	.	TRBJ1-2	CAWSVRAHYGYTF	TGTGCCTGGAGTGTACGGGCGCACTATGGCTACACCTTC
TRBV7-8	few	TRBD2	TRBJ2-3	CASRRSSGGADTQYF	TGTGCCAGCAGACGGTCGAGCGGGGGGGCTGATACGCAGTATTTT
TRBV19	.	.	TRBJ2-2	CASSTSGDTRTGELFF	TGTGCCAGTAGTACCAGTGGGGACACTCGCACCGGGGAGCTGTTTTTT
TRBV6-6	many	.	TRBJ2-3	CASSSNRGTDTQYF	TGTGCCAGCAGTTCGAACCGGGGCACAGATACGCAGTATTTT
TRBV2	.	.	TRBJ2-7	CASTLEGEQYF	TGTGCCAGCACACTAGAAGGCGAGCAGTACTTC
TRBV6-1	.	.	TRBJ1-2	CASQQGTYGYTF	TGTGCCAGCCAACAAGGGACCTATGGCTACACCTTC
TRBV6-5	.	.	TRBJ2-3	CASSYSRTAGADTQYF	TGTGCCAGCAGTTACTCTCGTACGGCCGGGGCAGATACGCAGTATTTT
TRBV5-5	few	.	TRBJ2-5	CASSTRWGSGETQYF	TGTGCCAGCAGTACCCGATGGGGGAGTGGAGAGACCCAGTACTTC
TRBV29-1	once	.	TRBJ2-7	CSVERTGREQYF	TGCAGCGTTGAACGGACCGGGCGGGAGCAGTACTTC
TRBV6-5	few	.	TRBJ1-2	CASSYWGGPYGYTF	TGTGCCAGCAGTTACTGGGGGGGGCCCTATGGCTACACCTTC
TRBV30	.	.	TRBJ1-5	CAWSSDSNQPQHF	TGTGCCTGGAGTTCAGACAGCAATCAGCCCCAGCATTTT
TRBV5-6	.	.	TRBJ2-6	CASSLEGGVGTGANVLTF	TGTGCCAGCAGCTTGGAGGGGGGAGTAGGAACCGGGGCCAACGTCCTGACTTTC
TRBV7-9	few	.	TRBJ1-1	CASTRESIDTEAFF	TGTGCCAGCACCCGGGAGTCAATTGACACTGAAGCTTTCTTT
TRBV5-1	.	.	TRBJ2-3	CASSLEGRQDTQYF	TGCGCCAGCAGCTTGGAGGGGCGTCAGGATACGCAGTATTTT
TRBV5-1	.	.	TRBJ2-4	CASKGEENIQYF	TGCGCCAGCAAGGGAGAGGAAAACATTCAGTACTTC
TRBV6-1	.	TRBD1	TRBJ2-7	CASGRTGEREQYF	TGTGCCAGCGGACGGACAGGGGAGCGCGAGCAGTACTTC
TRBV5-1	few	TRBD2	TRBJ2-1	CASSPFGGREATYNEQFF	TGCGCCAGCAGCCCCTTTGGGGGGCGGGAGGCCACCTACAATGAGCAGTTCTTC
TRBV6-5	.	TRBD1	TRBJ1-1	CASRFRDSPNTEAFF	TGTGCCAGCAGGTTTCGGGACAGCCCGAACACTGAAGCTTTCTTT
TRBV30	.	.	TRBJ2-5	CAWSPAGETQYF	TGTGCCTGGAGTCCCGCCGGAGAGACCCAGTACTTC
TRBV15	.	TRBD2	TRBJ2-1	CATSSGSGSYEQFF	TGTGCCACCAGCTCTGGTAGCGGGAGTTATGAGCAGTTCTTC
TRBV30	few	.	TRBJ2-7	CAWSGPYEQYF	TGTGCCTGGAGTGGGCCCTACGAGCAGTACTTC
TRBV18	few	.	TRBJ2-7	CASSLGSVYEQYF	TGTGCCAGCTCACTGGGCAGCGTTTACGAGCAGTACTTC
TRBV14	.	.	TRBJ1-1	CASSRLGEAFF	TGTGCCAGCAGCCGGCTCGGGGAAGCTTTCTTT
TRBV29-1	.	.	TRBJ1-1	CSVDQLIMNTEAFF	TGCAGCGTTGATCAATTAATTATGAACACTGAAGCTTTCTTT
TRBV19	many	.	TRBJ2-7	CASSMGEVPTYEQYF	TGTGCCAGTAGTATGGGGGAAGTACCCACCTACGAGCAGTACTTC
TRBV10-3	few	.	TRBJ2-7	CAISTGRGTYEQYF	TGTGCCATCAGTACAGGCAGGGGCACCTACGAGCAGTACTTC
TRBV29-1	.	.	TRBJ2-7	CSVFRGGYEQYF	TGCAGCGTCTTCAGAGGAGGGTACGAGCAGTACTTC
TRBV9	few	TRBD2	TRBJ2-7	CASSAIAGVGTYEQYF	TGTGCCAGCAGCGCCATAGCGGGAGTGGGGACATACGAGCAGTACTTC
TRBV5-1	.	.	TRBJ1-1	CASKKETENTEAFF	TGCGCCAGCAAGAAGGAGACGGAGAACACTGAAGCTTTCTTT
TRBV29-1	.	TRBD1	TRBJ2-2	CSVGDRDTGELFF	TGCAGCGTTGGGGACAGGGACACCGGGGAGCTGTTTTTT
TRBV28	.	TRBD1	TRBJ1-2	CASSSGGRGYGYTF	TGTGCCAGCAGTTCAGGGGGCCGGGGCTATGGCTACACCTTC
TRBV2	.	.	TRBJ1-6	CATRMDSPLHF	TGTGCCACCAGGATGGACTCACCCCTCCACTTT
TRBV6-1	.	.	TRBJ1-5	CASSGPLRRVRGQPQHF	TGTGCCAGCAGTGGCCCCCTTAGGAGGGTCCGGGGTCAGCCCCAGCATTTT
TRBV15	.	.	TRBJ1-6	CAAKYRADNSPLHF	TGTGCCGCCAAATACAGGGCCGATAATTCACCCCTCCACTTT
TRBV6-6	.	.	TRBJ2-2	CASRGRLNTGELFF	TGTGCCAGCAGGGGACGGTTGAACACCGGGGAGCTGTTTTTT
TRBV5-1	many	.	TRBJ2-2	CASSRLLNTGELFF	TGCGCCAGCAGTCGTCTCCTGAACACCGGGGAGCTGTTTTTT
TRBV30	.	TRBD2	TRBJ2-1	CAWSGRLAHYEQFF	TGTGCCTGGAGTGGGAGACTAGCACACTATGAGCAGTTCTTC
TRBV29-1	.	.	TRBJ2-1	CSVETLGNEQFF	TGCAGCGTTGAAACCCTGGGGAATGAGCAGTTCTTC
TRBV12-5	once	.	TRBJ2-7	CASGLDWSEQYF	TGTGCTAGTGGTTTGGACTGGAGCGAGCAGTACTTC
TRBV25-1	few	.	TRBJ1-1	CASSVEARTEAFF	TGTGCCAGCAGTGTAGAAGCCCGGACTGAAGCTTTCTTT